This T cell receptor beta chain was recorded in a study of blood T cell repertoires in COVID-19. Whole-study context: Italy, Spain and the United States were the sources of the convalescent and acute COVID-19 samples. From T cells, B-cell-depleted T cells, or PBMCs came the material, which was cDNA or gDNA.

Original data processing: Amplification of reference gene primers provided the estimated nucleated cell counts. Produced via immunoSEQ multiplex PCR; TCRdb's table is partial and in-frame only. That table is the source of V, J and clone size, and D and trimming were worked out from the DNA. The sample yields 150,000 to 200,000 clones, around 87% seen once. The CDR3 is 14 amino acids. V was shortened by 5 bases and J by 3 bases, with 13 bases between the two germline ends. Germline V gene lookup returns CDR1 SGHRS and CDR2 YFSETQ. In Seattle, patients joined the study during active infection and were tracked longitudinally.

Sequenced input: peripheral blood. This receptor was identified in a woman in her 70s with COVID-19, enrolled during active disease. This chain connects TRBV5-1 to TRBJ2-3; a possible D gene is TRBD2 (5 bases). The CDR3 nucleotides are TGCGCCAGCAGTCCCGAGGGAGCGACAGATACGCAGTATTTT. The encoded protein is CASSPEGATDTQYF.